This T cell receptor (beta chain) was sequenced in a study of regulatory T cells in long-lasting Graves disease. The overall study: In persistent Graves' disease, antithyroid drugs had been taken for over 5 years and TSH receptor antibodies stayed positive.

This clonotype has a count of ten or more. Its antigen is still unknown. Findings and caveats of the study: Persistent disease exhibited a predilection for TRBV28, TRBJ1-2 and TRBJ2-5. Clonotypes that were public and shared totalled a few thousand in persistent patients versus 750 to 1,000 in new patients.

CDR3 length: 16 amino acids. Trimming cost V 0 bases and J 4 bases, with 14 bases left between them. Germline CDR1 and CDR2: LNHNV and YYDKDF (reference sequence). Noted time point: persistent/refractory GD, antithyroid drugs over 5 years with positive TRAb. PBMC RNA served as the TCR library source. Enrollment of patients was through an endocrinology department in Xi'an, China. Arm-PCR with iRepertoire HTBI primers amplified the CDR3 regions for these TCR beta libraries. TCRdb called the multiplex PCR reads again in MiXCR, with one record for every CDR3 protein. The sample has about 420,000 distinct CDR3 sequences, less than 25% seen once.

The genes are TRBV15 and TRBJ2-3; D not certain. This clonotype was obtained from a female donor with Graves disease. This specimen was peripheral blood mononuclear cells (PBMCs), taken when the disease was refractory, from a patient treated with antithyroid drugs. The CDR3 region has the DNA TGTGCCACCAGCAGAGATCGTGTGCGCAACCCAGATACGCAGTATTTT. Amino acids: CATSRDRVRNPDTQYF.